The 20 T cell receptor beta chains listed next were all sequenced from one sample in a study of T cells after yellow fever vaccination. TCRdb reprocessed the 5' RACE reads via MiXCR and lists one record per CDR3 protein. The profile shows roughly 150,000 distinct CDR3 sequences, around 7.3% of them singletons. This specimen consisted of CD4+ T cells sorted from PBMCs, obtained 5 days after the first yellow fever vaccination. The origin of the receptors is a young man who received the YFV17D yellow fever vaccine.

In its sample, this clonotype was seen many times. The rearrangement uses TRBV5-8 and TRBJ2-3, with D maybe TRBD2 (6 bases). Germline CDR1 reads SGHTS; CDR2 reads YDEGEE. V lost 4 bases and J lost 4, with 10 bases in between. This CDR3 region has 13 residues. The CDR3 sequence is CASSPSEPDTQYF. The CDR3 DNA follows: TGTGCCAGCAGCCCTAGCGAACCAGATACGCAGTATTTT. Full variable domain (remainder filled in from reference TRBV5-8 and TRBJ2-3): EAGVTQSPTHLIKTRGQQATLRCSPISGHTSVYWYQQALGLGLQFLLWYDEGEERNRGNFPPRFSGRQFPNYSSELNVNALELEDSALYLCASSPSEPDTQYFGPGTRLTVL.

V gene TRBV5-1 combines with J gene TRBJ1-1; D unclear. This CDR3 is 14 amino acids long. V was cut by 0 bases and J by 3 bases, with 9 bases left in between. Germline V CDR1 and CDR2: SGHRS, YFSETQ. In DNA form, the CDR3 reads TGCGCCAGCAGCTTGGAATCTGGGCACACTGAAGCTTTCTTT. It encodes CASSLESGHTEAFF.

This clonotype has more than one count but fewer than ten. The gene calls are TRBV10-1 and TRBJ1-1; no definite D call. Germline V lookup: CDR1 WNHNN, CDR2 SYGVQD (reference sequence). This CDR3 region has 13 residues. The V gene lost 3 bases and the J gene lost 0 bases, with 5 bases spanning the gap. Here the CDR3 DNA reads TGCGCCAGCAGTGAATCTATGAACACTGAAGCTTTCTTT. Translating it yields CASSESMNTEAFF.

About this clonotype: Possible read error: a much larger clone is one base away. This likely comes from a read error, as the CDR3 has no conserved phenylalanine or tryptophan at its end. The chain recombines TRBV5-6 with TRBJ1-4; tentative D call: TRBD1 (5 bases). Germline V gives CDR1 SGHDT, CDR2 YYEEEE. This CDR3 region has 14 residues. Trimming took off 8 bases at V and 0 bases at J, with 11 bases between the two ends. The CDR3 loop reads CASGAMTTNEKLFY. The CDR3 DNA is TGTGCCAGTGGGGCCATGACAACTAATGAAAAACTGTTTTAT.

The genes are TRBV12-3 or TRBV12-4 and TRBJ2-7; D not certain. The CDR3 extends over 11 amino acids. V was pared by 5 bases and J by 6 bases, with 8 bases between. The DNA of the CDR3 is TGTGCCAGCAGTGCCTCGGGCGAGCAGTACTTC. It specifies CASSASGEQYF.

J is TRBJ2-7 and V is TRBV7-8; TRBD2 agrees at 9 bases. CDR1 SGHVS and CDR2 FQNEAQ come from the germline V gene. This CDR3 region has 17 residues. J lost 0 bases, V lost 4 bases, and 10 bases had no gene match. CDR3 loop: CASSWSNSGGRSYEQYF. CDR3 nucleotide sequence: TGTGCCAGCAGCTGGTCGAATAGCGGGGGACGCTCCTACGAGCAGTACTTC.

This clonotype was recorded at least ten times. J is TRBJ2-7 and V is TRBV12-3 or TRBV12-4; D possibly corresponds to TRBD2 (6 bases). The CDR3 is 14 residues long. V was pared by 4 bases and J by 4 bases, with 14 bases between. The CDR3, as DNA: TGTGCCAGCAGTTCCACCGGAGGGAGTTACGAGCAGTACTTC. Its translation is CASSSTGGSYEQYF.

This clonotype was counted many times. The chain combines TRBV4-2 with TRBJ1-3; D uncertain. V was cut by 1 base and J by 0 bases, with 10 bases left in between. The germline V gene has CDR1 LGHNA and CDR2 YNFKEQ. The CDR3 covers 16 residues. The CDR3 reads CASSQVDTYSGNTIYF. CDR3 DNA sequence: TGTGCCAGCAGCCAAGTAGACACCTACTCTGGAAACACCATATATTTT.

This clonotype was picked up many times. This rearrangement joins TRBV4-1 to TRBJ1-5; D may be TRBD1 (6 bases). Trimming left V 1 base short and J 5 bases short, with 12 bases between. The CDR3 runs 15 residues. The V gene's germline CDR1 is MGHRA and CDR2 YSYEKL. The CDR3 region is CASSQAPPGDQPQHF. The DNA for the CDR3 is TGCGCCAGCAGCCAAGCTCCCCCAGGGGATCAGCCCCAGCATTTT.

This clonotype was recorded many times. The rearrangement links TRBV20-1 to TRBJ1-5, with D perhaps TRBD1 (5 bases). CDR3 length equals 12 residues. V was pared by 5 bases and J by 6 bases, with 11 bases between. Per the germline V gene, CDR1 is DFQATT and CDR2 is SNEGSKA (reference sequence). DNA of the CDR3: TGCAGTGCTCTGCCCGGGGGTCAGCCCCAGCATTTT. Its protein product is CSALPGGQPQHF.

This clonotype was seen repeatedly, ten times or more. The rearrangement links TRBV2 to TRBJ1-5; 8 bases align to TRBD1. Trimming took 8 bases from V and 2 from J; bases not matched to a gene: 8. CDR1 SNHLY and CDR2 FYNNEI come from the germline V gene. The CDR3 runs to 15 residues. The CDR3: CASQEDRVGNQPQHF. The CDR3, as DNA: TGTGCCAGCCAGGAGGACAGGGTAGGCAATCAGCCCCAGCATTTT.

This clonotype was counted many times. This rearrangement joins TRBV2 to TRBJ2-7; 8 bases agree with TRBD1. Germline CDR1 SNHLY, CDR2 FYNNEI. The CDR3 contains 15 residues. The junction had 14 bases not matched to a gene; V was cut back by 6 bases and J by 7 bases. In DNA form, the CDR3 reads TGTGCCAGCAGAGCGACCGGGACAGGTCTATTGGAGCAGTACGTC. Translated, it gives CASRATGTGLLEQYV.

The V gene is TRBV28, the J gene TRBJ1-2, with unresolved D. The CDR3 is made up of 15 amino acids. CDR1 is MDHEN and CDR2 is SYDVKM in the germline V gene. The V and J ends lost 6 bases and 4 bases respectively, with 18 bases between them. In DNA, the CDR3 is TGTGCCAGCAGAGGGATCGTGGAGGGCTTCTATGGCTACACCTTC. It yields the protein CASRGIVEGFYGYTF.

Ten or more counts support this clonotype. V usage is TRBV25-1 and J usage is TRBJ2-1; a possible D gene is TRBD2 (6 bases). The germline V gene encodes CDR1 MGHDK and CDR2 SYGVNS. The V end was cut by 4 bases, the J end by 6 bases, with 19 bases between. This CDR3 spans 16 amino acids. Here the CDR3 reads CASSAPFGEGGNEQFF. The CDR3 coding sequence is TGTGCCAGCAGTGCCCCCTTTGGCGAGGGAGGCAATGAGCAGTTCTTC.

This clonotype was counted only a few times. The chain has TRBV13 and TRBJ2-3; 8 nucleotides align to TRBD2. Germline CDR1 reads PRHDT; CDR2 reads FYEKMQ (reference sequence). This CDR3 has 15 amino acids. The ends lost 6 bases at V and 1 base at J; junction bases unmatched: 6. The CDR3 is CASSSKRGRTDTQYF. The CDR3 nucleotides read TGTGCCAGCAGTTCGAAGCGGGGGCGCACAGATACGCAGTATTTT.

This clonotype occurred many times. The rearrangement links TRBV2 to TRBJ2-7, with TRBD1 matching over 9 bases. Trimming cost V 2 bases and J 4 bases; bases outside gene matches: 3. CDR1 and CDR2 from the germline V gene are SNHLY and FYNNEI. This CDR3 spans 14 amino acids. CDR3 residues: CASSEQGQGYEQYF. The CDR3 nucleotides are TGTGCCAGCAGTGAACAGGGACAGGGTTACGAGCAGTACTTC.

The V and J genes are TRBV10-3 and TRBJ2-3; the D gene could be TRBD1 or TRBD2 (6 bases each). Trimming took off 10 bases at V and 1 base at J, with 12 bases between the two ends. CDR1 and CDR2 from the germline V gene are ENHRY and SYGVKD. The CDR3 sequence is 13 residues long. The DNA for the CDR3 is TGTGCCACCAAGGGGGAGGGCACAGATACGCAGTATTTT. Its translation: CATKGEGTDTQYF.

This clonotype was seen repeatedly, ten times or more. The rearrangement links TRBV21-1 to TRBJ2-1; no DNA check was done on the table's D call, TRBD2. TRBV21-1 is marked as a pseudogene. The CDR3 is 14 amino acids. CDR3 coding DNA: TGTGCCAGCAGCAAAGAGTCTAGCAGCAGAGAGCAGTTCTTC. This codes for CASSKESSSREQFF.

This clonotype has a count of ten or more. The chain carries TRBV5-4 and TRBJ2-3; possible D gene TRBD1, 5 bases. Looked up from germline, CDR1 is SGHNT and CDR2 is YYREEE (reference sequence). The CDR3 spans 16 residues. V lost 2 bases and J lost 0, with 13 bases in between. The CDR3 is CASSLSRVRSTDTQYF. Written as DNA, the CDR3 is TGTGCCAGCAGCTTAAGCAGGGTGAGGAGCACAGATACGCAGTATTTT.

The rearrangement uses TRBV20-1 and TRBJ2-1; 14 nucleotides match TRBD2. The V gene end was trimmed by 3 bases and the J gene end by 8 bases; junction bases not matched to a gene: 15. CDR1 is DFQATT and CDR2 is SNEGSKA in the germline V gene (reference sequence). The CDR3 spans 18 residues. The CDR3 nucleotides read TGCAGTGCTAGCCGGGGACTAGCGGGGGCTCGCACCTGGGATGAGCAGTTCTTC. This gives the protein CSASRGLAGARTWDEQFF.